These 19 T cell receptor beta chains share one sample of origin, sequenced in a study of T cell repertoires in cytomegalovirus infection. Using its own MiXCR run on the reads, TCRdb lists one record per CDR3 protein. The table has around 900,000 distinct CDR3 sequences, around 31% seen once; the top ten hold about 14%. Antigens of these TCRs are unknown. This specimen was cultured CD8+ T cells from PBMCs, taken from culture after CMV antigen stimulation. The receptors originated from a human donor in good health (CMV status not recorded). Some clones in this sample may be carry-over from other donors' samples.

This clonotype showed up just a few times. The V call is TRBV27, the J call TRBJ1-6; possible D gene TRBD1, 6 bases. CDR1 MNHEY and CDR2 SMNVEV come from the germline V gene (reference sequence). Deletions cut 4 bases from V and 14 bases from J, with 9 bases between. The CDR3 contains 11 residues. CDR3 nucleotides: TGTGCCAGCAGTTCGGACAGCACCCTCCACTTT. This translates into CASSSDSTLHF.

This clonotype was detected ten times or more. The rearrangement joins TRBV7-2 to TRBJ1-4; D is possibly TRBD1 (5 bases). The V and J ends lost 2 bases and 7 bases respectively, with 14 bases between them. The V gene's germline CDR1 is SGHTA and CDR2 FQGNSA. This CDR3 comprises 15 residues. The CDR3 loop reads CASSLFRLGGEKLFF. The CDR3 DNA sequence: TGTGCCAGCAGCTTATTTAGGCTGGGGGGTGAAAAACTGTTTTTT.

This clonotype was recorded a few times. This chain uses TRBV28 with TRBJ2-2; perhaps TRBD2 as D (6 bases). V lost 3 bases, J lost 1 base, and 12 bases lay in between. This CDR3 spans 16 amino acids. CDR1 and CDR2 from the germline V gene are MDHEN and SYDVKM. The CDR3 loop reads CASSFRDFGNTGELFF. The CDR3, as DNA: TGTGCCAGCAGTTTCCGGGACTTCGGGAACACCGGGGAGCTGTTTTTT.

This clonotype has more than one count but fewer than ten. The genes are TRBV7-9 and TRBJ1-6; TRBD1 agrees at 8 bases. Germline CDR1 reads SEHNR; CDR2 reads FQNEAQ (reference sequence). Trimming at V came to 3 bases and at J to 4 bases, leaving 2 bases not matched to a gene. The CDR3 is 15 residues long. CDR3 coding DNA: TGTGCCAGCAGCTTCACAGGGGGTTATAATTCACCCCTCCACTTT. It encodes CASSFTGGYNSPLHF.

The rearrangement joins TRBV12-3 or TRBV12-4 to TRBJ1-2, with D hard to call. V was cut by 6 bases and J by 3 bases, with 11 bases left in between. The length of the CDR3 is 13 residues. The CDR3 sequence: CASRDQKYYGYTF. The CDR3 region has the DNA TGTGCCAGCAGGGATCAGAAGTACTATGGCTACACCTTC.

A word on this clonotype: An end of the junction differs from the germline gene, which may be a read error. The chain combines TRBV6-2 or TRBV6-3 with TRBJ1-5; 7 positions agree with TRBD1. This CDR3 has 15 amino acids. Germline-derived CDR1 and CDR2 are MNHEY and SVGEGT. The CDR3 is CASRSLGGLGEPRHF. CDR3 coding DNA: TGTGCCAGCAGATCCCTAGGGGGCCTGGGGGAGCCCCGGCATTTT.

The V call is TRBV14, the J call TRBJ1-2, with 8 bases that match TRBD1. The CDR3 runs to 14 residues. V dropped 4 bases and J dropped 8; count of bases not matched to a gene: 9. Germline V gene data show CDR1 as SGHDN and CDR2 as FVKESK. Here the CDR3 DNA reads TGTGCCAGCAGCCCTATTGGACAGGGTATCGGCTACACCTTC. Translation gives CASSPIGQGIGYTF.

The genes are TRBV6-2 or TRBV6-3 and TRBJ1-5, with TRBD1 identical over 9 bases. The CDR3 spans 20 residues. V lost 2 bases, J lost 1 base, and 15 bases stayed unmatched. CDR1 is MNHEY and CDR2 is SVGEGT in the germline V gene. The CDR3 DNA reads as TGTGCCAGCAGTTACGAAGTAGGGACAGGGCCTTACGGGAGCAATCAGCCCCAGCATTTT. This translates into CASSYEVGTGPYGSNQPQHF.

The CDR3: CASILRGGLTDTQYF. CDR3 DNA: TGTGCCAGCATCCTGAGGGGGGGCTTGACAGATACGCAGTATTTT. This sequence joins TRBV13 and TRBJ2-3, with a possible D match to TRBD2 (7 bases). The CDR3 sequence is 15 residues long. CDR1 PRHDT and CDR2 FYEKMQ come from the germline V gene (reference sequence). The V end lost 7 bases, the J end lost 3 bases, and 17 bases lay between the germline ends.

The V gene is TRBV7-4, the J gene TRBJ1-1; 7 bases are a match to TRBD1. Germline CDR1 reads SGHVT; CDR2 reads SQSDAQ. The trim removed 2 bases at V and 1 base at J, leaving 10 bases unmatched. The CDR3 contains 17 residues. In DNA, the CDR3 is TGTGCCAGCAGCTTACCCCGGGACAGTATGAGGAACACTGAAGCTTTCTTT. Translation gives CASSLPRDSMRNTEAFF.

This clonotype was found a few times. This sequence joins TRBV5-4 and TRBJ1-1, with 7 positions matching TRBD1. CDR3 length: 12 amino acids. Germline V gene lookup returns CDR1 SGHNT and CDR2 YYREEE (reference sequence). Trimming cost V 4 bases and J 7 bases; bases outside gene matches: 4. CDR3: CASSTTGNEAFF. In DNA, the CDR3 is TGTGCCAGCAGCACGACAGGGAATGAAGCTTTCTTT.

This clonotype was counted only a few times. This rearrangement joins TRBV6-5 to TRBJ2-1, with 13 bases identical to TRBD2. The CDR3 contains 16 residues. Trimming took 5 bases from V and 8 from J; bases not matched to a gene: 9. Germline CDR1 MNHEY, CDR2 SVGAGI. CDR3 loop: CASSTPGLAGDHEQFF. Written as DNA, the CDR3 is TGTGCCAGCAGTACGCCAGGACTAGCGGGGGACCATGAGCAGTTCTTC.

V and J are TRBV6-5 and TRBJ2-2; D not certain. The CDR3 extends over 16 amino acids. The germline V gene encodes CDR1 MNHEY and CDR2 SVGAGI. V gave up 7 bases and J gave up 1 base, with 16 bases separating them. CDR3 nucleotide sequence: TGTGCCAGCACCTACTCGGTGAGACAGAACACCGGGGAGCTGTTTTTT. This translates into CASTYSVRQNTGELFF.

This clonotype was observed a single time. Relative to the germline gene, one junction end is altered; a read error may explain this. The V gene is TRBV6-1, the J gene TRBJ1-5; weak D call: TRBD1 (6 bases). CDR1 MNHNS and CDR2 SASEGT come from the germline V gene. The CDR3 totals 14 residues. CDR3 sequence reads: CASSEWGAGQPQRF. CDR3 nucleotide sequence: TGTGCCAGCAGTGAATGGGGGGCAGGTCAGCCCCAGCGTTTT.

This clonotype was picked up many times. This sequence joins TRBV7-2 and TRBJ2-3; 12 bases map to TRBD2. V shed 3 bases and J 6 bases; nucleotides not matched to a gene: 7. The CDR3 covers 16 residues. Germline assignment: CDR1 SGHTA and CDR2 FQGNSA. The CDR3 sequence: CASSFSLAGGRDTQYF. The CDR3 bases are TGTGCCAGCAGCTTCTCACTAGCGGGGGGTCGGGATACGCAGTATTTT.

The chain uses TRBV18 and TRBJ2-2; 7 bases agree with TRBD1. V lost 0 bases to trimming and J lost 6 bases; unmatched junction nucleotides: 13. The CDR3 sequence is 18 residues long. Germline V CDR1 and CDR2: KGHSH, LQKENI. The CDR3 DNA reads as TGTGCCAGCTCACCACCGAGCATTGAACAGGGGATTGCCGGGGAGCTGTTTTTT. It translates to CASSPPSIEQGIAGELFF.

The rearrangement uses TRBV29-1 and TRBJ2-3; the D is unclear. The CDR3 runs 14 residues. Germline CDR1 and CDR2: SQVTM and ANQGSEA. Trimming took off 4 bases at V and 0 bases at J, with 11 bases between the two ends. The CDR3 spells CSVAPPVSTDTQYF. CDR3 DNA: TGCAGCGTTGCCCCCCCGGTTAGCACAGATACGCAGTATTTT.

CDR3 region: CASSVPQGIEAFF. The DNA for the CDR3 is TGCGCCAGCAGCGTGCCCCAAGGGATTGAAGCTTTCTTT. The rearrangement joins TRBV4-3 to TRBJ1-1; D is unclear. V dropped 5 bases and J dropped 7 bases, with 14 bases sitting between them. The CDR3 spans 13 residues. Looked up from germline, CDR1 is LGHNA and CDR2 is YSLEER.

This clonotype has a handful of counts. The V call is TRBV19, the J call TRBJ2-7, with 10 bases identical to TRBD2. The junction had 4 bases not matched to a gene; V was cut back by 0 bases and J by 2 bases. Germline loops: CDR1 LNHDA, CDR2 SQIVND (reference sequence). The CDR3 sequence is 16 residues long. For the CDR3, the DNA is TGTGCCAGTAGTATAGATAGCGGGGGGCTTCCCTACGAGCAGTACTTC. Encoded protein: CASSIDSGGLPYEQYF. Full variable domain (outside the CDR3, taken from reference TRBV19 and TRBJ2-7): DGGITQSPKYLFRKEGQNVTLSCEQNLNHDAMYWYRQDPGQGLRLIYYSQIVNDFQKGDIAEGYSVSREKKESFPLTVTSAQKNPTAFYLCASSIDSGGLPYEQYFGPGTRLTVT.